This TCR beta chain was retrieved from a study of regulatory T cells in long-lasting Graves disease. Study-level information: The study counted Graves' disease as persistent given over 5 years of antithyroid drugs and positive TSH receptor antibodies.

Findings of the study overall: Exclusively peripheral blood, rather than thyroid tissue, was studied. Newly diagnosed disease favored TRBV20-1 and TRBJ2-1 over persistent disease.

With iRepertoire HTBI primers and Arm-PCR of CDR3 regions, TCR beta libraries were built. A single record per CDR3 protein comes from TCRdb applying MiXCR to the multiplex PCR reads. The repertoire holds 400,000 to 500,000 distinct CDR3 sequences, roughly 21% seen once, with 13% to 15% in the top ten. V lost 5 bases, J lost 6 bases, and 10 bases stayed unmatched. This CDR3 contains 15 residues. The germline V gene encodes CDR1 SGHRS and CDR2 YFSETQ. As concerns this clonotype: Its specificity is not known.

Time point denoted: persistent/refractory GD, antithyroid drugs over 5 years with positive TRAb. The TCR library was made from RNA that had been extracted from PBMCs in TRIzol. The chain uses TRBV5-1 and TRBJ2-2; 7 bases are shared with TRBD1. This receptor was identified in a female donor with Graves disease. The specimen comprised peripheral blood mononuclear cells (PBMCs), sampled when the disease was refractory, from a patient treated with antithyroid drugs. The CDR3 protein is CASRKETGPAGELFF. The CDR3 DNA follows: TGCGCCAGCAGGAAGGAGACAGGGCCTGCCGGGGAGCTGTTTTTT.